This T cell receptor beta chain emerged from a study of blood T cell repertoires in COVID-19 (dated by TCRdb to about 2020). In terms of the full investigation: Samples from collaborators originated in the United States, Italy and Spain and spanned both the acute and convalescent phases of COVID-19. HLA class I and class II types, where available, came from metadata supplied by the sample provider rather than from assay-based typing. A freely available public database, intended as a resource for researchers studying the immune response to SARS-CoV-2, is where the repertoires were released. The samples were drawn from two sources: the first 160 participants of the ongoing ImmuneRACE study, and 1,254 subjects contributed by 6 global collaborators. Deeply sampled blood TCRbeta repertoires from subjects exposed to, actively infected with, or recovered from COVID-19 were included in the dataset. The prospective study material was composed of cDNA or gDNA derived from T cells, B-cell-depleted T cells, or PBMCs. Sample metadata almost always included a de-identified subject ID, COVID-19 status, age in years and sex.

The germline ends are 23 bases apart after V is trimmed by 5 bases and J by 0 bases. The CDR3 holds 19 amino acids from the cysteine to the phenylalanine. The retained sequence is limited to the CDR3, 57 bases, with the frame set at the first base. Sequences MNHEY (CDR1) and SVGEGT (CDR2) are obtained from the germline V gene. A remark on this clone: Its recognized antigen is unknown. No much larger clonotype is one base removed from it; base qualities were not supplied.

Participants in the prospective study were aged about 18 to 95 years, lived in some 24 United States geographic areas, and enrolled through a virtual design. Cohort assignment in the prospective study relied on participant-reported clinical history from a screening survey and a study questionnaire. In the prospective study, mobile phlebotomists collected whole blood, serum and a nasopharyngeal or oropharyngeal swab from each participant. Participants in the prospective study had the option to provide additional blood draws and questionnaires over an approximately two-month period. Before DNA extraction, prospective study blood samples were shipped either frozen or at room temperature. Broad study findings and their caveats: The amount of clinical and demographic metadata varied by source and participant and was provided uncurated.

TCRbeta CDR3 regions were amplified from genomic DNA by means of the immunoSEQ Assay, a bias-controlled multiplex PCR. As for the original processing: The number of nucleated cells in each sample was estimated by amplification of reference gene primers within the assay. To quantify the absolute abundance of each unique TCRbeta CDR3 rearrangement, sequence reads were collapsed and filtered. For each sample, productive Simpson clonality was calculated as the square root of Simpson's diversity index over productive rearrangements. In TCRdb, the immuneACCESS table is reduced to in-frame sequences with V and J assigned. These tables do not hold every clone; where another copy was compared, an unresolved V gene accounts for under half, and the others remain unexplained. For V, J and clone size, that table is used; D and trimming come from the DNA. The sample yields 150,000 to 200,000 clones; around 80% were counted once. Approximately 4% of the sample lies in the top ten.

The sample was PBMCs or T cells enriched from blood (not recorded which). The receptor was derived from a woman aged 45-65 years in a cohort exposed to, infected with or recovered from COVID-19 (not recorded which). The chain uses TRBV6-2 or TRBV6-3 and TRBJ1-5, with an unclear D gene assignment. The CDR3 sequence is CASSRFVFLGADSNQPQHF. The nucleotides read TGTGCCAGCAGTAGATTTGTCTTTTTGGGTGCGGATAGCAATCAGCCCCAGCATTTT.